Reported below is one T cell receptor beta chain. Its antigen is as yet unknown. Tagging with unique molecular identifiers was a feature of the TCR beta cDNA libraries. One entry per CDR3 protein, called by TCRdb with MiXCR from the PCR reads. The data contain around 260,000 distinct CDR3 sequences, 35% to 45% of them singletons. This sample is drawn from a study of post-analysis software for immune sequencing data. At the level of the study: Secondary progressive, relapsing-remitting and progressive-relapsing multiple sclerosis were among the included disease courses.

Whole-study findings and limits: There were five TRBV segments more frequent in patients than controls, and TRBV5-6, TRBV5-1 and TRBV20-1 were among them.

Germline V gene sequence: CDR1 MGHRA, CDR2 YSYEKL. Deletions cut 1 base from V and 0 bases from J, with 13 bases between. The CDR3 covers 17 residues. This sequence was found in a girl aged 10-17 years with multiple sclerosis. This sequence joins TRBV4-1 and TRBJ2-4, with D perhaps given as TRBD1 or TRBD2 (5 bases each). Sequences were obtained from blood. The CDR3 DNA sequence: TGCGCCAGCAGCCAAGCCCCCGGGACGGTAGCCAAAAACATTCAGTACTTC. Protein: CASSQAPGTVAKNIQYF.